This T cell receptor beta chain was observed in a study of blood T cell repertoires in COVID-19 (TCRdb year 2020). Looking at the study overall: The collaborator samples originated in the United States, Italy and Spain and spanned the acute and convalescent phases of COVID-19. Samples were obtained from the ongoing ImmuneRACE study (first 160 participants) and from 1,000 to 1,500 subjects provided by 6 global collaborators. The repertoires were released in a freely available public database meant as a resource for research on the immune response to SARS-CoV-2. Sample metadata almost always included a de-identified subject ID, COVID-19 status, age in years and sex. Where HLA class I and class II types were available, the types were taken from metadata supplied by the sample provider, not from assay-based typing. The dataset comprised deeply sampled blood TCRbeta repertoires from subjects exposed to, actively infected with, or recovered from COVID-19. The material from the prospective study consisted of cDNA or gDNA derived from T cells, B-cell-depleted T cells, or PBMCs. Study-wide findings and limitations: Clinical and demographic metadata were provided uncurated, with the amount varying by source and participant.

The CDR3 covers 15 residues, taking in both the cysteine and the phenylalanine. Of all the DNA, just the CDR3 is kept, 45 bases in frame from base 1. The germline V gene (reference sequence) gives CDR1 as SGHNT and CDR2 as YYREEE. Trimming takes 0 bases from V and 2 bases from J, and the germline ends sit 11 bases apart. TCRbeta CDR3 regions were amplified from genomic DNA using the immunoSEQ Assay, a bias-controlled multiplex PCR. For the original study's pipeline: The number of nucleated cells in each sample was estimated by amplification of reference gene primers within the assay. To quantify the absolute abundance of each unique TCRbeta CDR3 rearrangement, sequence reads were collapsed and filtered. Productive Simpson clonality was computed per sample as the square root of Simpson's diversity index over productive rearrangements. TCRdb provides this immuneACCESS table in a form limited to in-frame rearrangements. Some clones are lacking; in checked studies, under half of them reflect an unresolved V gene, and why the rest are absent is not known. The V and J calls and clone size are taken from that table; D and trimming were inferred from the DNA. Present in this sample are about 150,000 clones, approximately 90% of which were seen just once. The top ten clones comprise over 10% of the sample.

Regarding this clone: The antigen it recognizes is unknown. Per-base qualities were not stored, and no clone one base away is much larger.

At one collaborating source in Seattle, patients were enrolled during active infection and were followed longitudinally through the course of disease. Whole blood was collected in K2EDTA tubes by collaborating institutions according to the institutions' own protocols. For TCRbeta analysis, collaborators shipped samples in one of three forms: frozen whole blood, isolated PBMCs, or DNA extracted from either of those sample types. The TCR was taken from a man between 18 and 29 years old with COVID-19, enrolled during active disease. The sequenced sample was peripheral blood. The V and J genes are TRBV5-4 and TRBJ1-2, and possibly TRBD1, on 5 matching bases. The CDR3 loop reads CASSLARVGNYGYTF. Here is the DNA: TGTGCCAGCAGCTTGGCCAGGGTGGGGAACTATGGCTACACCTTC.